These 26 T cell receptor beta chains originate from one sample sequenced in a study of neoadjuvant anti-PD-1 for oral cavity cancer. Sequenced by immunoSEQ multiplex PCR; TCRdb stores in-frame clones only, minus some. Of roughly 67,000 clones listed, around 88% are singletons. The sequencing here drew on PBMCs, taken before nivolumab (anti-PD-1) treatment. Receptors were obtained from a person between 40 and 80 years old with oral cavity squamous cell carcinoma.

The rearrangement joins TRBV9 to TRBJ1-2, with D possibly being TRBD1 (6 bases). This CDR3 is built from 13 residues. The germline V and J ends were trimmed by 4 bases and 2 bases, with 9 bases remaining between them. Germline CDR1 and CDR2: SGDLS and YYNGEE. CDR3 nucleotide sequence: TGTGCCAGCAGCAAAACAGGGAACTATGGCTACACCTTC. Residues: CASSKTGNYGYTF.

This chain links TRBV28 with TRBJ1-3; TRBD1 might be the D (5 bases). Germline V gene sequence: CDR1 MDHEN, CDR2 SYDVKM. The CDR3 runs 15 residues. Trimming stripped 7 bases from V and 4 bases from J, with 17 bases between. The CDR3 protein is CASILSGGKGNTIYF. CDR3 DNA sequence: TGTGCCAGCATCCTAAGCGGGGGGAAAGGAAACACCATATATTTT.

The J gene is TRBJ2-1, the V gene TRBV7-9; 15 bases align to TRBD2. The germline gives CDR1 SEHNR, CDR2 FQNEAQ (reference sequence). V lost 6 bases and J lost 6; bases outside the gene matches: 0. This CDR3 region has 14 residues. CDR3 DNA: TGTGCCAGCAGGGGACTAGCGGGGGGCAATGAGCAGTTCTTC. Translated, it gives CASRGLAGGNEQFF.

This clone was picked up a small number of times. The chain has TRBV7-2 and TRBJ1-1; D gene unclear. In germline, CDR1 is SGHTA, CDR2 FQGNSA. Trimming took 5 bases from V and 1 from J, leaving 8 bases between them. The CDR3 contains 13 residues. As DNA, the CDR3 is TGTGCCAGCAGCCCACCTGGGAACACTGAAGCTTTCTTT. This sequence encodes CASSPPGNTEAFF.

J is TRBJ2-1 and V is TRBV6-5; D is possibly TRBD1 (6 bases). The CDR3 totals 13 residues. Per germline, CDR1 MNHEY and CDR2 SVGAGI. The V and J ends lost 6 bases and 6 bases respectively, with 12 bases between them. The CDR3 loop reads CASSWTEINEQFF. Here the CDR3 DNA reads TGTGCCAGCAGCTGGACAGAGATCAATGAGCAGTTCTTC.

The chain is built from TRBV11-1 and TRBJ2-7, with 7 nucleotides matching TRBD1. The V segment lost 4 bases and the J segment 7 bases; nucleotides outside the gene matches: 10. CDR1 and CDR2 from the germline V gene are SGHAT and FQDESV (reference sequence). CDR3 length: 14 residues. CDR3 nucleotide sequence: TGTGCCAGCAGCTCAACCCGGGACAGCCTGGAGCAGTACTTC. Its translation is CASSSTRDSLEQYF. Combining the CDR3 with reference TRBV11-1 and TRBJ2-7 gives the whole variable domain EAEVAQSPRYKITEKSQAVAFWCDPISGHATLYWYRQILGQGPELLVQFQDESVVDDSQLPKDRFSAERLKGVDSTLKIQPAELGDSAMYLCASSSTRDSLEQYFGPGTRLTVT.

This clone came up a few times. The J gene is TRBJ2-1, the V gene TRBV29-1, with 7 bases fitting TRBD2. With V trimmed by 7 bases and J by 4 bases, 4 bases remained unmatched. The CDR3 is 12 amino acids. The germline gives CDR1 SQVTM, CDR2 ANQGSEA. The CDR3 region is CSERGGYNEQFF. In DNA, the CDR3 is TGCAGCGAACGCGGGGGATACAATGAGCAGTTCTTC.

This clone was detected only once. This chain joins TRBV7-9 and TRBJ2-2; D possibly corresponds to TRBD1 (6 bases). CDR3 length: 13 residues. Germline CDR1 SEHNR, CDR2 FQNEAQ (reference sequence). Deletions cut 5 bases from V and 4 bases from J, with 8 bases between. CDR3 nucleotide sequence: TGTGCCAGCAGCCTCAGGGGCACCGGGGAGCTGTTTTTT. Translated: CASSLRGTGELFF.

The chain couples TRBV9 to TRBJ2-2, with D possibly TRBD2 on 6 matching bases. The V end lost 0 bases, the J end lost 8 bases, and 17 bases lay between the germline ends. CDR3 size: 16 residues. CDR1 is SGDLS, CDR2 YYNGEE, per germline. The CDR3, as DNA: TGTGCCAGCAGCGTAGAAAGGACTTGGAGGGGTGGGGAGCTGTTTTTT. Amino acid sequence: CASSVERTWRGGELFF.

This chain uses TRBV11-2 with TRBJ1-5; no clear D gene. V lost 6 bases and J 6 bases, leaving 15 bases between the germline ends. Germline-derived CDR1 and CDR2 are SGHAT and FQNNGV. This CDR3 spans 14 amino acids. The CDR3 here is CASSPTPFVQPQHF. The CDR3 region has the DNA TGTGCCAGCAGTCCTACCCCGTTCGTTCAGCCCCAGCATTTT.

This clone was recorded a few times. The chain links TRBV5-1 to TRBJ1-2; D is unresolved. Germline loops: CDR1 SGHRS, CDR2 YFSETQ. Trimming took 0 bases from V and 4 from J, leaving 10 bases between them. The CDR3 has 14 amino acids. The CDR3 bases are TGCGCCAGCAGCTTGGGCGGCAGCCTCTATGGCTACACCTTC. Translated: CASSLGGSLYGYTF.

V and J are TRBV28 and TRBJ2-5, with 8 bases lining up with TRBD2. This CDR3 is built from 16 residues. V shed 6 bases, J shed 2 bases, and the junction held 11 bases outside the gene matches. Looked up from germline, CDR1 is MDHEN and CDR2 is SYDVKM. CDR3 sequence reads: CASSSSWREAQETQYF. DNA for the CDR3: TGTGCCAGCAGCTCCTCGTGGCGGGAGGCACAAGAGACCCAGTACTTC.

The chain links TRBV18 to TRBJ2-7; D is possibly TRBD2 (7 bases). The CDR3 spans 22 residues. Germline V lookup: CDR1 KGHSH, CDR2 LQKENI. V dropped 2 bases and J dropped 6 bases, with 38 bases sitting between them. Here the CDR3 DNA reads TGTGCCAGCTCACCATTTAAGATCAGGGGACTACTTATGGCATCGGAGGGTCGCGAGCAGTACTTC. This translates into CASSPFKIRGLLMASEGREQYF.

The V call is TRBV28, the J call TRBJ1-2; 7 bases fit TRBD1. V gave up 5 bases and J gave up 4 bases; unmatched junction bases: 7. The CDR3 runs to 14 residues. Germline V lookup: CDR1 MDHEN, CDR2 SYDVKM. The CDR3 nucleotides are TGTGCCAGCAGTCCCGCGACAGGGCGCTATGGCTACACCTTC. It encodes CASSPATGRYGYTF.

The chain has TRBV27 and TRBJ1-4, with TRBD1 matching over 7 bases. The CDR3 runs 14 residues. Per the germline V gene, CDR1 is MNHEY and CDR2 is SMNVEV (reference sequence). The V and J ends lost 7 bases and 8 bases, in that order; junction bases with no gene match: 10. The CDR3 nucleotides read TGTGCCAGCACTGACCCCGCAGGGGGGGAAAAACTGTTTTTT. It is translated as CASTDPAGGEKLFF.

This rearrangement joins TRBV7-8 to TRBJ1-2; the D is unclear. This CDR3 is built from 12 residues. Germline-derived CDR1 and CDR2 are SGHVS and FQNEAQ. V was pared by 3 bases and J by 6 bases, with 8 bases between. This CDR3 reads CASSFSGDGYTF. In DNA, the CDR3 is TGTGCCAGCAGCTTCTCCGGGGATGGCTACACCTTC.

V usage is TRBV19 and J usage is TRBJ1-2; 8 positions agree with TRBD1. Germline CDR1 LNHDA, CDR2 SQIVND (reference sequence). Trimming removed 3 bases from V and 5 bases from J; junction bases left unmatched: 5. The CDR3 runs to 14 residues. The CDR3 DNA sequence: TGTGCCAGTAGTATCTCACAGGGGGATTATGGCTACACCTTC. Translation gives CASSISQGDYGYTF.

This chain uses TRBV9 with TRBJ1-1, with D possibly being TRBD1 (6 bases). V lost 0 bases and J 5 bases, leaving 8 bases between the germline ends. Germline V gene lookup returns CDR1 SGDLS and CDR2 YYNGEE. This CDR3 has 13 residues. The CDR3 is CASSVGGATEAFF. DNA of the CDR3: TGTGCCAGCAGCGTAGGGGGGGCAACTGAAGCTTTCTTT.

The CDR3 coding sequence is TGCGCCAGCAGCCCGGCGGCGACGTCTTACAATGAGCAGTTCTTC. Its translation: CASSPAATSYNEQFF. The chain links TRBV5-1 to TRBJ2-1; D gene uncertain. The CDR3 spans 15 residues. The ends were cut back, 4 bases at V and 4 bases at J, with 15 bases in the middle. Germline V lookup: CDR1 SGHRS, CDR2 YFSETQ.

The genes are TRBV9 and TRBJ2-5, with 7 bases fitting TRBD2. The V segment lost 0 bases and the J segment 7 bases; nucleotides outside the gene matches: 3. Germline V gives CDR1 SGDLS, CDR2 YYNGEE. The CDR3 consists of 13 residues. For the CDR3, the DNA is TGTGCCAGCAGCGTAGCTTCGGGGGGGACCCAGTACTTC. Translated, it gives CASSVASGGTQYF.

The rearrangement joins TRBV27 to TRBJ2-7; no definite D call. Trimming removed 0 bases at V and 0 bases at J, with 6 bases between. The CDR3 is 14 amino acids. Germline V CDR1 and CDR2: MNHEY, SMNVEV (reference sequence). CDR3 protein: CASSLSGNSYEQYF. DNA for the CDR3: TGTGCCAGCAGTTTATCGGGGAACTCCTACGAGCAGTACTTC.

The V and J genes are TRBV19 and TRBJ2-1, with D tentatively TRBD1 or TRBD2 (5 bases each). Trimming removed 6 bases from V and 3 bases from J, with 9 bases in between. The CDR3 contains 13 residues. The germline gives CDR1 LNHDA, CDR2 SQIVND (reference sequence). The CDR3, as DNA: TGTGCCAGTAGGAGGGGTTTCTACAATGAGCAGTTCTTC. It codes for CASRRGFYNEQFF.

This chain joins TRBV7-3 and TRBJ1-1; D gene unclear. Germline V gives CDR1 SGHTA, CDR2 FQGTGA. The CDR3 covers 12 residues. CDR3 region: CELCGVGYEAFF. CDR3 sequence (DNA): TGTGAACTGTGTGGTGTGGGCTATGAAGCTTTCTTT.

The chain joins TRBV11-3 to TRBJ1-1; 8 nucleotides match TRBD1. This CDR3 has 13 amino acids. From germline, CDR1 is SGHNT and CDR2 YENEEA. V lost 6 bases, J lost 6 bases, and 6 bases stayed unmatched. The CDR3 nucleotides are TGTGCCAGCAGTCGGACAGGGAGCGCTGAAGCTTTCTTT. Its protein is CASSRTGSAEAFF.

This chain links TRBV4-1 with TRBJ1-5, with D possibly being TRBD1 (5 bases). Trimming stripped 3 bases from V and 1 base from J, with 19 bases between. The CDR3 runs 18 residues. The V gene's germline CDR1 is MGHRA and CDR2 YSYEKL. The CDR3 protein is CASSHPGGRDSSNQPQHF. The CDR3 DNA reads TGCGCCAGCAGCCACCCGGGAGGGAGGGACTCAAGCAATCAGCCCCAGCATTTT.

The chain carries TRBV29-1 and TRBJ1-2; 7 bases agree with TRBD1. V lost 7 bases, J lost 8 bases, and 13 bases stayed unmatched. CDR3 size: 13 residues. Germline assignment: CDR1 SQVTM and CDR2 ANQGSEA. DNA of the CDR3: TGCAGCGACAGGCGCACAGGGGTCGGGGGCTACACCTTC. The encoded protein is CSDRRTGVGGYTF.